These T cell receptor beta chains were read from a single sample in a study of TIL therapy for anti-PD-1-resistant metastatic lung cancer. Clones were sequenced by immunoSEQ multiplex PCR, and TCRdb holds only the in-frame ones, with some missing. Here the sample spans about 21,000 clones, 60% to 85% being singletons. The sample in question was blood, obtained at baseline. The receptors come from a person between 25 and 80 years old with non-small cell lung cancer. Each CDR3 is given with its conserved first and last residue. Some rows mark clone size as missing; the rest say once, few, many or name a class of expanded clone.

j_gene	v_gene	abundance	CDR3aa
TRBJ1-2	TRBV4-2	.	CASSQDGSFVYGYTF
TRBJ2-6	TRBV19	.	CASWYSGANVLTF
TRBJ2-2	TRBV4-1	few	CASSQVDMVVFGELFF
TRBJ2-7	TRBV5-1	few	CASREGGVEQYF
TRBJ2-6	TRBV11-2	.	CASSLDAPRGANVLTF
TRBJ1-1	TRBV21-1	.	CASSKNLLSLRAGGLEAFF
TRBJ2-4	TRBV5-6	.	CASSLVRYRGEPAKNIQYF
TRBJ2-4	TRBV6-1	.	CASSEGTGIIQYF
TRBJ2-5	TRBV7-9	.	CASSLLGGGLQETQYF
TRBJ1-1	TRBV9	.	CASSVGQYTEAFF
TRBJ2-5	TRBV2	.	CAGGWEETQYF
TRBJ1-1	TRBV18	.	CASSPNPSNTEAFF
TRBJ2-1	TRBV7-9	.	CASSLTVLAGENEQFF
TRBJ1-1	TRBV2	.	CASGSRTNTEAFF
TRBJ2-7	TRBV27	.	CASSSPMTGSYEQYF
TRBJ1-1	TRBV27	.	CASSLSRDRGTEAFF
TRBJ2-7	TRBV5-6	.	CASSIGTYEQYF
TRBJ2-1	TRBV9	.	CASSLRTSGTDEQFF
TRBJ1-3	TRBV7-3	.	CASSLTPHTGNTIYF
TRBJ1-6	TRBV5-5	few	CASSGTGSASPLHF
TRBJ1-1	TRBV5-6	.	CASSSLGTADLNTEAFF
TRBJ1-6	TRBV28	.	CASRDRGVFYSPLHF
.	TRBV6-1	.	CASSTRGYTYEQYF
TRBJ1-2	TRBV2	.	CASSEGGVVGYTF
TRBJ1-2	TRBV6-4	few	CASSDSVWGGYTF
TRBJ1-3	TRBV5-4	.	CASSLTGGNTIYF
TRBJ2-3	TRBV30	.	CAWSPGLAGTDTQYF
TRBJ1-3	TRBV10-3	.	CAISEFQSSGNTIYF
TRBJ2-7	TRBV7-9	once	CASSYKAGTNEQYF
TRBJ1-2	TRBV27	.	CASTKYYGYTF
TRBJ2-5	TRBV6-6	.	CAAGRLQETQYF
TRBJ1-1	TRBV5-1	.	CASSRTGATLNTEAFF
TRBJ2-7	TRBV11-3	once	CASSLDPSVQYF
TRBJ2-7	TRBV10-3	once	CASGQGALGIYEQYF
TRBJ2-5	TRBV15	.	CATSRDTGLGETQYF
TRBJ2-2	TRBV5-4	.	CASSFQGARTGELFF
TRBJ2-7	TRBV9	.	CASSASGPSSYEQYF
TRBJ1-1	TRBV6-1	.	CASSGNLNTEAFF
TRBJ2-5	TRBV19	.	CASSSTPTGQETQYF
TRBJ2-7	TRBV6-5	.	CASSRGKEYF
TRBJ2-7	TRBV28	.	CASSFGDRDYEQYF
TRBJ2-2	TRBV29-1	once	CSVDADRAPGELFF
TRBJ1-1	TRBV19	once	CASSGPMNTEAFF
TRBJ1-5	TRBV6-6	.	CASRKRGTAAFPQHF
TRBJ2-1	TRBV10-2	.	CASSDPGLAGGPLNEQFF
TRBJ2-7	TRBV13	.	CASSLRVVPSLSYEQYF
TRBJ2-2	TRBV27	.	CASSLHRTGGADTGELFF